The source of this T cell receptor (beta chain) is a study of tumor and adjacent non-tumor tissue in lung cancer. Study background: Samples averaged around 4 million productive TCRbeta reads each. Study observations and caveats: In normal lung, the top 100 clones were significantly more dominant than in tumor. Significantly higher TCR diversity was found in tumor than normal lung.

This sample's RNA came from whole unsorted tissue. Between August and November 2014, newly diagnosed, chemotherapy-naive lung cancer patients underwent thoracic surgery in China. In the case of this clonotype: Antigen unknown.

Germline CDR1 MDHEN, CDR2 SYDVKM. Between the trimmed V and J ends, which lost 6 bases and 4 bases, there was a span of 4 bases. The CDR3 loop spans 11 amino acids. The library came from three nested PCR rounds adapted from ARM-PCR protocols. From the multiplex PCR reads, TCRdb called clonotypes with MiXCR, one entry per CDR3 protein. The sample has under 150,000 distinct CDR3 sequences, approximately 66% seen once; the top ten hold about 20%. Sequencing input: lung tumor tissue. V is TRBV28 and J is TRBJ2-1; D not certain. This clonotype originated in a man aged 55 to 70 with small cell lung cancer. CDR3 DNA sequence: TGTGCCAGCAGCACTTACAATGAGCAGTTCTTC. Translation: CASSTYNEQFF.